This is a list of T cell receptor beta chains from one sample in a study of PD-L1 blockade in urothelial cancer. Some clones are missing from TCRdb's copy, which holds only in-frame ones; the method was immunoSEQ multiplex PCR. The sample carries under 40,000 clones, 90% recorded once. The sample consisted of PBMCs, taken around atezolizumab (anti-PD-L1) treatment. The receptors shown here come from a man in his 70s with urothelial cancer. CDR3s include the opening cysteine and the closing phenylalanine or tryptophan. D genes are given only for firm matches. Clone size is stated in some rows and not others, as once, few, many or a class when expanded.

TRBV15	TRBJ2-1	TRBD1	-	CATSRGTGFSYNEQFF	TGTGCCACCAGCAGAGGGACAGGGTTTTCCTACAATGAGCAGTTCTTC
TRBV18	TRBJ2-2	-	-	CASSHETDTGELFF	TGTGCCAGCTCACATGAGACAGACACCGGGGAGCTGTTTTTT
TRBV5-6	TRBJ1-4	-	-	CASSLLDSGTNEKLFF	TGTGCCAGCAGCCTTTTGGATTCAGGGACAAATGAAAAACTGTTTTTT
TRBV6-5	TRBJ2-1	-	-	CASSLNSGVNNEQFF	TGTGCCAGCAGCCTTAATAGCGGCGTCAACAATGAGCAGTTCTTC
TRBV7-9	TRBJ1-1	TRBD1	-	CASSLGQGNTEAFF	TGTGCCAGCAGCCTCGGACAGGGGAACACTGAAGCTTTCTTT
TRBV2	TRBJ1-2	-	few	CAGSTSNYGYTF	TGTGCCGGCAGCACTTCTAACTATGGCTACACCTTC
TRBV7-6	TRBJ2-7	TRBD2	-	CASSLANRGRSYEQYF	TGTGCCAGCAGCTTAGCGAATCGCGGGAGGTCCTACGAGCAGTACTTC
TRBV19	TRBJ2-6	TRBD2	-	CASIRVAGAGANVLTF	TGTGCCAGTATTAGGGTAGCGGGAGCTGGGGCCAACGTCCTGACTTTC
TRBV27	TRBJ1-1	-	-	CASSSAVATEAFF	TGTGCCAGCAGCTCTGCGGTGGCGACTGAAGCTTTCTTT
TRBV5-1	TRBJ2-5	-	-	CASSSQEVARETQYF	TGCGCCAGCAGCTCCCAGGAGGTAGCACGAGAGACCCAGTACTTC
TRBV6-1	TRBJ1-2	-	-	CASSELSGGRTNYGYTF	TGTGCCAGCAGTGAATTAAGCGGGGGGAGGACTAACTATGGCTACACCTTC
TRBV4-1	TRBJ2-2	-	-	CASSQDDWELAGSTGELFF	TGCGCCAGCAGCCAAGACGATTGGGAGCTAGCTGGTTCAACCGGGGAGCTGTTTTTT
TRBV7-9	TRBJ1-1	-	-	CASSPTANTEAFF	TGTGCCAGCAGTCCGACAGCGAACACTGAAGCTTTCTTT
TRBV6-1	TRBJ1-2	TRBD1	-	CASSEGTGSSYGYTF	TGTGCCAGCAGTGAAGGGACAGGGAGTTCCTATGGCTACACCTTC
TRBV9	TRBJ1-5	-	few	CASSARGQINQPQHF	TGTGCCAGCAGCGCCCGAGGACAGATCAATCAGCCCCAGCATTTT
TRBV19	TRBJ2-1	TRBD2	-	CASSITPGLAGSHEQFF	TGTGCCAGTAGTATTACCCCGGGACTAGCGGGAAGCCATGAGCAGTTCTTC
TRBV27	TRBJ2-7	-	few	CASSLGASYEQYF	TGTGCCAGCAGTTTAGGGGCCTCCTACGAGCAGTACTTC
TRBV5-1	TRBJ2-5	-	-	CASSSPLGGHGLRGETQYF	TGCGCCAGCAGCTCCCCCCTGGGAGGACACGGGCTAAGGGGAGAGACCCAGTACTTC
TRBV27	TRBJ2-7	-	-	CASSPSPLPPDEQYF	TGTGCCAGCAGCCCTAGCCCCCTGCCTCCTGACGAGCAGTACTTC
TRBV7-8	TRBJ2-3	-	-	CASSLYGPSNSDTQYF	TGTGCCAGCAGCTTATATGGTCCGAGTAATTCGGATACGCAGTATTTT
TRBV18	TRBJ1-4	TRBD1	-	CASSLDRAPNEKLFF	TGTGCCAGCTCCCTTGACAGGGCCCCTAATGAAAAACTGTTTTTT
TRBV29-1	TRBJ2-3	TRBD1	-	CSVQKGQRTDTQYF	TGCAGCGTTCAAAAGGGACAGCGCACAGATACGCAGTATTTT
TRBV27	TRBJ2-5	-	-	CASGPLRGTQYF	TGTGCCAGCGGTCCCCTCAGGGGGACCCAGTACTTC
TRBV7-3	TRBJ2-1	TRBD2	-	CASSTGLAGGGEQFF	TGTGCCAGCAGTACGGGACTAGCGGGAGGGGGGGAGCAGTTCTTC
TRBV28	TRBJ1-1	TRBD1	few	CASSGQGPGAEAFF	TGTGCCAGCAGCGGACAGGGGCCAGGGGCTGAAGCTTTCTTT
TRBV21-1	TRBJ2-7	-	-	CASSIPFNRGLTYEQYF	TGTGCCAGCAGCATCCCATTTAACAGGGGGCTCACCTACGAGCAGTACTTC
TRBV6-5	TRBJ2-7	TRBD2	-	CASSSRLAGGLYEQYF	TGTGCCAGCAGTTCCCGACTAGCGGGAGGGCTATACGAGCAGTACTTC
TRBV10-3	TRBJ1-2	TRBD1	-	CAIRDRGLVGYTF	TGTGCCATCAGGGACAGGGGGCTGGTGGGCTACACCTTC
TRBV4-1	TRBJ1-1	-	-	CASSQATGMNTEAFF	TGCGCCAGCAGCCAAGCCACAGGCATGAACACTGAAGCTTTCTTT
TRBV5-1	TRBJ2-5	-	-	CASSGEVRETQYF	TGCGCCAGCAGCGGGGAGGTGAGGGAGACCCAGTACTTC
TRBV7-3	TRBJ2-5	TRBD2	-	CASSARAGRDQETQYF	TGTGCCAGCAGCGCTAGGGCCGGGAGGGACCAAGAGACCCAGTACTTC
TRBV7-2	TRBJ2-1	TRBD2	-	CASSRTSGGYNEQFF	TGTGCCAGCAGCCGGACTAGCGGAGGGTACAATGAGCAGTTCTTC
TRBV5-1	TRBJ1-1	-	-	CASRGQQGSTEAFF	TGCGCCAGCAGAGGTCAACAGGGAAGCACTGAAGCTTTCTTT
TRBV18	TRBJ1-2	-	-	CASSPRRGHLLGYTF	TGTGCCAGCTCACCCCGCAGGGGCCACCTCTTGGGCTACACCTTC
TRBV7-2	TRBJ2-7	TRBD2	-	CASSLQGLAGPEQYF	TGTGCCAGCAGCCTTCAGGGACTAGCGGGACCCGAGCAGTACTTC
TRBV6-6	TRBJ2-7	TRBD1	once	CASSRGQGTHEQYF	TGTGCCAGCAGTAGGGGACAGGGGACCCACGAGCAGTACTTC
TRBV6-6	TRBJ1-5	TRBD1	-	CASRSDRGPHQPQHF	TGTGCCAGCAGGTCCGACAGGGGCCCTCATCAGCCCCAGCATTTT
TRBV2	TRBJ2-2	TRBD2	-	CASSGIQRDGELFF	TGTGCCAGCAGTGGGATCCAGCGGGACGGGGAGCTGTTTTTT
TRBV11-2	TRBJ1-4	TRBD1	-	CASSFGTDEKLFF	TGTGCCAGCAGCTTTGGGACAGATGAAAAACTGTTTTTT
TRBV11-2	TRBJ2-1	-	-	CASSRLGGSYNEQFF	TGTGCCAGCAGCCGCCTGGGGGGCTCCTACAATGAGCAGTTCTTC
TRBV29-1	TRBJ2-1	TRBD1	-	CSVLGQGSYNEQFF	TGCAGCGTACTTGGACAGGGTTCCTACAATGAGCAGTTCTTC
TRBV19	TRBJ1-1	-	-	CASRSWENGEAFF	TGTGCCAGTAGGAGTTGGGAGAATGGTGAAGCTTTCTTT
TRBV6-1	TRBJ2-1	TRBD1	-	CASSRAGTGGNEQFF	TGTGCCAGCAGTAGGGCCGGGACAGGCGGCAATGAGCAGTTCTTC
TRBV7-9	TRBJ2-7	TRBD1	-	CASSFPDRGSYEQYF	TGTGCCAGCAGCTTCCCGGACAGGGGAAGCTACGAGCAGTACTTC
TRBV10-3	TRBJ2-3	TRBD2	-	CAISEAGVPDTQYF	TGTGCCATCAGTGAAGCGGGAGTCCCCGATACGCAGTATTTT
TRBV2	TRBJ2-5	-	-	CASASGRGETQYF	TGTGCCAGCGCTTCGGGCCGAGGGGAGACCCAGTACTTC
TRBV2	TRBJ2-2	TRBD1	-	CASNKQGSTGELFF	TGTGCCAGCAATAAACAGGGGTCCACCGGGGAGCTGTTTTTT
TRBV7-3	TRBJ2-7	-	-	CASSPGNSYEQYF	TGTGCCAGCAGCCCCGGGAACTCCTACGAGCAGTACTTC
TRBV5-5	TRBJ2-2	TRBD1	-	CASSLIAGQAYPGELFF	TGTGCCAGCAGCTTGATTGCGGGACAGGCGTACCCCGGGGAGCTGTTTTTT
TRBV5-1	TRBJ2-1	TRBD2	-	CASRSGVTGANEQFF	TGCGCCAGCAGAAGCGGGGTCACGGGAGCCAATGAGCAGTTCTTC
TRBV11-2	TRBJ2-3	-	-	CASSPSGGQTDTQYF	TGTGCCAGCAGCCCTTCAGGAGGACAGACAGATACGCAGTATTTT
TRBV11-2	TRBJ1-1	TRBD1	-	CASSLNRGAEAFF	TGTGCCAGCAGCTTAAACAGGGGGGCTGAAGCTTTCTTT
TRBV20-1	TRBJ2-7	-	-	CSASQGYEQYF	TGCAGTGCTAGTCAGGGCTACGAGCAGTACTTC